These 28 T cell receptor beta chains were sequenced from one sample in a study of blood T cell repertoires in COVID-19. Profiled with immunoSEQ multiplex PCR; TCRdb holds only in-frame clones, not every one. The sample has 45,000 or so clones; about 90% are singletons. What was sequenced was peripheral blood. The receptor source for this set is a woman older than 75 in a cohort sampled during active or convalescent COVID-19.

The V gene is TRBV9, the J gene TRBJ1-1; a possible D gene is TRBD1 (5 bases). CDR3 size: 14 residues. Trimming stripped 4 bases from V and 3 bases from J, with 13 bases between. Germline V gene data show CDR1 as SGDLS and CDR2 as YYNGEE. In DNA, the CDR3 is TGTGCCAGCAGCAAGTCCTGGGGGGACACTGAAGCTTTCTTT. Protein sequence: CASSKSWGDTEAFF.

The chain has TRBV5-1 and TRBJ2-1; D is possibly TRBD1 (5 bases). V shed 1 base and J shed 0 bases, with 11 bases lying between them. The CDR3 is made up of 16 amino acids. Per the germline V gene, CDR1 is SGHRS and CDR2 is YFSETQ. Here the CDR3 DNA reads TGCGCCAGCAGCTTGCTACAGGCCAGCTCCTACAATGAGCAGTTCTTC. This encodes CASSLLQASSYNEQFF. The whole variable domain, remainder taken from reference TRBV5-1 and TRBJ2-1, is KAGVTQTPRYLIKTRGQQVTLSCSPISGHRSVSWYQQTPGQGLQFLFEYFSETQRNKGNFPGRFSGRQFSNSRSEMNVSTLELGDSALYLCASSLLQASSYNEQFFGPGTRLTVL.

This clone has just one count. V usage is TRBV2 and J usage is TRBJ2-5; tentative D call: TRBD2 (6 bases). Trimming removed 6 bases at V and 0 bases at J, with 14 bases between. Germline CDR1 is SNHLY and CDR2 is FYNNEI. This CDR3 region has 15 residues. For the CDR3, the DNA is TGTGCCAGCAGAAACCATCGGGGGTACCAAGAGACCCAGTACTTC. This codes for CASRNHRGYQETQYF.

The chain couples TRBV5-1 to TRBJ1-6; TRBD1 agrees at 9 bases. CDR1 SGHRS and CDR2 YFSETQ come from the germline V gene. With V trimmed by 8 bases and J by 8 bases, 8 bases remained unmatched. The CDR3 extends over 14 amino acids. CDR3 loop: CASAPGQGDSPLHF. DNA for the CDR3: TGCGCCAGTGCCCCGGGACAGGGAGATTCACCCCTCCACTTT.

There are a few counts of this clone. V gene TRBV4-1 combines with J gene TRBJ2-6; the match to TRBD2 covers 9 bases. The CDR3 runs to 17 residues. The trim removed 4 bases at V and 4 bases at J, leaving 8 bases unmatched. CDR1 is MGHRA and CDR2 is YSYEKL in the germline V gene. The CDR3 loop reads CASSPGTSWDGANVLTF. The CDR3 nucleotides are TGCGCCAGCAGCCCTGGGACTAGCTGGGACGGGGCCAACGTCCTGACTTTC.

The CDR3 DNA reads as TGCGCCAGCACCCCAGGGCCCGGACTACTAGCGGGGCAGAACGGGGAGCTGTTTTTT. Translated: CASTPGPGLLAGQNGELFF. The chain has TRBV10-2 and TRBJ2-2; TRBD2 matches at 10 bases. The V and J ends lost 7 bases and 7 bases, in that order; junction bases with no gene match: 21. The CDR3 length is 19 residues. Germline CDR1 and CDR2: WSHSY and SAAADI.

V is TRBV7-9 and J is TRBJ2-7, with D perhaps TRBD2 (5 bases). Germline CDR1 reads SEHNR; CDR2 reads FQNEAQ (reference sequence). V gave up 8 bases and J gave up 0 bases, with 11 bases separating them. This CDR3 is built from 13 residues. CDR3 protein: CASGGRPSYEQYF. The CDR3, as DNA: TGTGCCAGCGGAGGACGACCCTCCTACGAGCAGTACTTC.

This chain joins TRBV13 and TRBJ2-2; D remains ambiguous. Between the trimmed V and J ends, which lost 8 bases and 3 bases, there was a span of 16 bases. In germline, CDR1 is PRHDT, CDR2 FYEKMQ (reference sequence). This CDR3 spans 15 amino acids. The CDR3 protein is CASFWNSGYTGELFF. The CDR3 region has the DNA TGTGCCAGCTTTTGGAATTCAGGATACACCGGGGAGCTGTTTTTT.

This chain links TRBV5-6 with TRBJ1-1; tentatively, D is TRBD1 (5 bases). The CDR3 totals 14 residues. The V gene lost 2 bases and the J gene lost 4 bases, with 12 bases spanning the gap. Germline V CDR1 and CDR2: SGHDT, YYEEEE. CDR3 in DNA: TGTGCCAGCAGCTTCGTTAGCGGGGCCACTGAAGCTTTCTTT. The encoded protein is CASSFVSGATEAFF.

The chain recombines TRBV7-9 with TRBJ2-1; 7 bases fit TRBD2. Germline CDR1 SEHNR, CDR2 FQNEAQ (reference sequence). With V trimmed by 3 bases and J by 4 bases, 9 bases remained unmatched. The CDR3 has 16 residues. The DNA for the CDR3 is TGTGCCAGCAGCTTGTTTCCGGGAGGTGGGTACAATGAGCAGTTCTTC. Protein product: CASSLFPGGGYNEQFF.

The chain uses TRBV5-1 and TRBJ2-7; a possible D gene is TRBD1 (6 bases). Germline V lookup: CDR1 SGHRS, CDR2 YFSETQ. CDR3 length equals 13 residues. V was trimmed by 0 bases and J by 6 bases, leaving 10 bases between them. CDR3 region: CASSLAGQTEQYF. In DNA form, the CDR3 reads TGCGCCAGCAGCTTGGCCGGACAGACCGAGCAGTACTTC.

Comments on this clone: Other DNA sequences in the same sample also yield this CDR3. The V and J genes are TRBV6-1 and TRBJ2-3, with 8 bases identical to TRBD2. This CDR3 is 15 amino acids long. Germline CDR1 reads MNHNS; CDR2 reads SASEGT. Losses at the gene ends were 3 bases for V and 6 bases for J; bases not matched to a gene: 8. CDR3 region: CASSEGSGGQDTQYF. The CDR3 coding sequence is TGTGCCAGCAGTGAGGGCAGCGGGGGCCAGGATACGCAGTATTTT.

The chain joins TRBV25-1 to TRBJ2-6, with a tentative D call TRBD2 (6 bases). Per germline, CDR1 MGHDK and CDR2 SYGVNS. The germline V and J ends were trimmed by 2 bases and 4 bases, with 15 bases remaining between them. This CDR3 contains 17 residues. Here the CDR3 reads CASSEVGGISGANVLTF. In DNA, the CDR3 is TGTGCCAGCAGTGAAGTAGGCGGGATTTCGGGGGCCAACGTCCTGACTTTC.

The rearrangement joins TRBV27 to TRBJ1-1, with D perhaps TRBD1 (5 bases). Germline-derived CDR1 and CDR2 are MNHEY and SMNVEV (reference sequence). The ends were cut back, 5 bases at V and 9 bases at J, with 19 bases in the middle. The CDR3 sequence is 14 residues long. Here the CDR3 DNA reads TGTGCCAGCAGTCTTTCAGGAGGGGTGATAAAAGCTTTCTTT. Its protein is CASSLSGGVIKAFF.

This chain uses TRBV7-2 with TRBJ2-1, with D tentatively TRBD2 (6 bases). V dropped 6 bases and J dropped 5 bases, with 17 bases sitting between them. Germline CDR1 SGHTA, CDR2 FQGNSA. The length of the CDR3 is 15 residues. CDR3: CASRPPSVWHNEQFF. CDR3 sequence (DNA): TGTGCCAGCAGGCCGCCTAGCGTTTGGCACAATGAGCAGTTCTTC.

CDR3 loop: CASSGGSTGPRTQYF. The CDR3 region has the DNA TGTGCCAGCAGTGGGGGCTCCACAGGGCCGCGTACGCAGTATTTT. The rearrangement uses TRBV2 and TRBJ2-3; possibly TRBD1 for D (6 bases). This CDR3 has 15 residues. Trimming pared 4 bases from V and 8 bases from J, leaving 19 bases between. Germline V gene lookup returns CDR1 SNHLY and CDR2 FYNNEI. The variable domain in full, with the rest retrieved from reference TRBV2 and TRBJ2-3, is EPEVTQTPSHQVTQMGQEVILRCVPISNHLYFYWYRQILGQKVEFLVSFYNNEISEKSEIFDDQFSVERPDGSNFTLKIRSTKLEDSAMYFCASSGGSTGPRTQYFGPGTRLTVL.

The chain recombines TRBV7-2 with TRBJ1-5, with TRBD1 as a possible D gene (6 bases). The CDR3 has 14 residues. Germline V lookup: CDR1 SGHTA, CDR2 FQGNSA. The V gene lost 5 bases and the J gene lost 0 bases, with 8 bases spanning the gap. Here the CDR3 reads CASSTQGSNQPQHF. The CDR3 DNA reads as TGTGCCAGCAGCACACAGGGTAGCAATCAGCCCCAGCATTTT.

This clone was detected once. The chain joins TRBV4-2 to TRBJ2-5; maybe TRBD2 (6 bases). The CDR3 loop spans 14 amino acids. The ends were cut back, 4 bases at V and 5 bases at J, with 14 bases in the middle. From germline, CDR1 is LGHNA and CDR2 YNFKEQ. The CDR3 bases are TGTGCCAGCAGCCGCGAGGCTAGCGCGGAGACCCAGTACTTC. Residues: CASSREASAETQYF.

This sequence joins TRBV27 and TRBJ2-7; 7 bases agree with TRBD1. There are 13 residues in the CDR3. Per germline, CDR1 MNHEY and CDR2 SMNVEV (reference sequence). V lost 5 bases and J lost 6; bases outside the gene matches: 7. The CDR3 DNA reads TGTGCCAGCAGTCGCGGAACAGGGGTCGAGCAGTACTTC. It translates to CASSRGTGVEQYF.

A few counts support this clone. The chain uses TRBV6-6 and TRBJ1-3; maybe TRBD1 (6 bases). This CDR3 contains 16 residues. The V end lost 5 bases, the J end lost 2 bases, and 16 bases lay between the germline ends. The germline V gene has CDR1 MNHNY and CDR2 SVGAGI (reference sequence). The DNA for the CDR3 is TGTGCCAGCAGTACTCTAGGGGGTTTACCTGGAAACACCATATATTTT. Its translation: CASSTLGGLPGNTIYF.

For the CDR3, the DNA is TGTGCCAGCAGCTTATTCCGTAGCGGGAAGAGGTACGAGCAGTACTTC. It encodes CASSLFRSGKRYEQYF. The V and J genes are TRBV7-2 and TRBJ2-7; 8 nucleotides agree with TRBD2. Losses at the gene ends were 2 bases for V and 4 bases for J; bases not matched to a gene: 10. CDR1 and CDR2 (germline): SGHTA, FQGNSA. The CDR3 sequence is 16 residues long.

CDR3 coding DNA: TGTGCCAGCAGTTTGCGGGAGGTGGTGCATGAGCAGTTCTTC. Protein product: CASSLREVVHEQFF. The chain links TRBV6-5 to TRBJ2-1; the match to TRBD2 covers 8 bases. The CDR3 runs to 14 residues. After removal of 4 bases from V and 8 bases from J, the junction contained 7 bases not matched to a gene. The germline V gene has CDR1 MNHEY and CDR2 SVGAGI.

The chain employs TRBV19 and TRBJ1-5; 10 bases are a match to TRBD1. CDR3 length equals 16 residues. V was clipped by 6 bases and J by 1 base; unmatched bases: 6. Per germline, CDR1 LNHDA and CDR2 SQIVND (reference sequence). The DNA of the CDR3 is TGTGCCAGTAGCCTCCAGGGACAGGGGAGCAATCAGCCCCAGCATTTT. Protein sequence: CASSLQGQGSNQPQHF.

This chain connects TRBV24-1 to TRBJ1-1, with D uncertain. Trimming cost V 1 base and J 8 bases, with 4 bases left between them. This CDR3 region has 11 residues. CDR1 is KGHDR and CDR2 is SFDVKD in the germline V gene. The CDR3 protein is CATSDFGEAFF. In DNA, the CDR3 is TGTGCCACCAGTGATTTTGGCGAAGCTTTCTTT.

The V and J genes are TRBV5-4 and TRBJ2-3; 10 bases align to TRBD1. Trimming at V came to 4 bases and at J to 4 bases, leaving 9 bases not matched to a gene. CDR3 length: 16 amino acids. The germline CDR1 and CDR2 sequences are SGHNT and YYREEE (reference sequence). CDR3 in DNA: TGTGCCAGCAGCGTAACGACCGGGACAGGGGCAGATACGCAGTATTTT. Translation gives CASSVTTGTGADTQYF.

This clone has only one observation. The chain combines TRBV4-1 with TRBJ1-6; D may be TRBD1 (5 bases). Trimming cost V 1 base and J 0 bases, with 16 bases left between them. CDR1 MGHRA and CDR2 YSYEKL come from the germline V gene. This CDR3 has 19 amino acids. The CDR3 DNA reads TGCGCCAGCAGCCAAGCAAGGGGATTCAGTGTCTCCTATAATTCACCCCTCCACTTT. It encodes CASSQARGFSVSYNSPLHF.

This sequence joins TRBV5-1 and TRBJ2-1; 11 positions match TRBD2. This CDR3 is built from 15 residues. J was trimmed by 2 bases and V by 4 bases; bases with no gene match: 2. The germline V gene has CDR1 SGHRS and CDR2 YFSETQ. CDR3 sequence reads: CASSLGLAAYNEQFF. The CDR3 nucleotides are TGCGCCAGCAGCCTGGGACTAGCGGCCTACAATGAGCAGTTCTTC.

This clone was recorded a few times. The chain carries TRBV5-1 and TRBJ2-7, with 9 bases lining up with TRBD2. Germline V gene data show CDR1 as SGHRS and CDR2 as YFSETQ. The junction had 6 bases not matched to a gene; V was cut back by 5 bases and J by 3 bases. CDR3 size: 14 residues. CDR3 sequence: CASSPLAGNYEQYF. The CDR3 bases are TGCGCCAGCAGTCCGCTAGCGGGGAACTACGAGCAGTACTTC. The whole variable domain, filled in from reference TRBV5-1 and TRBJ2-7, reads KAGVTQTPRYLIKTRGQQVTLSCSPISGHRSVSWYQQTPGQGLQFLFEYFSETQRNKGNFPGRFSGRQFSNSRSEMNVSTLELGDSALYLCASSPLAGNYEQYFGPGTRLTVT.